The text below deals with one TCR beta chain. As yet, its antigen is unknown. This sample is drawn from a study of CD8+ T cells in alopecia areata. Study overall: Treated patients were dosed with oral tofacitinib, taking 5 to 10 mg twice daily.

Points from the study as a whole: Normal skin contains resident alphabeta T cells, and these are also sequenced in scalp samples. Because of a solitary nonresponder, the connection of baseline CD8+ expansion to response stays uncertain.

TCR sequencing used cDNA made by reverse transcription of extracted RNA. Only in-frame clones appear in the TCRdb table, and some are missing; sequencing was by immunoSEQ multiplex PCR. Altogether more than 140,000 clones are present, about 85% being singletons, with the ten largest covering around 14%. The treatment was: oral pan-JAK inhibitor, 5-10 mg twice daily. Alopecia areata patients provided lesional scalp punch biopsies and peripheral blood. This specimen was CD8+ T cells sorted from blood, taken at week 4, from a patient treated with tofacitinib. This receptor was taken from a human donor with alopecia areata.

Written as DNA, the CDR3 is TGTGCCAGTAGTATAGTCCCTAGCGGCTACGAGCAGTACTTC. Protein product: CASSIVPSGYEQYF. The chain carries TRBV19 and TRBJ2-7, with 7 bases aligning to TRBD2. Germline values: CDR1 LNHDA, CDR2 SQIVND (reference sequence). The CDR3 is made up of 14 amino acids. The J segment lost 3 bases and the V segment lost 1 base, leaving 3 bases of the junction unmatched.